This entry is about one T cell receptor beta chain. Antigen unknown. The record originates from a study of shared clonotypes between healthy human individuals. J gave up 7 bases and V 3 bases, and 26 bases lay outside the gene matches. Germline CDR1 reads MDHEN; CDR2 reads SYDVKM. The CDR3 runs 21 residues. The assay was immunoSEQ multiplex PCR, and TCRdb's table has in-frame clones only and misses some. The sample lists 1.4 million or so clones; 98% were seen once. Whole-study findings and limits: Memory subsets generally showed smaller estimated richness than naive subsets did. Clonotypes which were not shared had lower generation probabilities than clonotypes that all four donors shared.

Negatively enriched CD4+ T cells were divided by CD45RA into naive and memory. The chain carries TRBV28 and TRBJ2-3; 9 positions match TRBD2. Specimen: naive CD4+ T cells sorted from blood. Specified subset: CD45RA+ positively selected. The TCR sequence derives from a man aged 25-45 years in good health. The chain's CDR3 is CASSFFFEFRAGGPTLNTQYF. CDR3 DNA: TGTGCCAGCAGTTTCTTTTTCGAGTTCCGGGCGGGAGGGCCGACATTGAATACGCAGTATTTT. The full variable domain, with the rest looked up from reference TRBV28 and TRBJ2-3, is DVKVTQSSRYLVKRTGEKVFLECVQDMDHENMFWYRQDPGLGLRLIYFSYDVKMKEKGDIPEGYSVSREKKERFSLILESASTNQTSMYLCASSFFFEFRAGGPTLNTQYFGPGTRLTVL.